The 23 T cell receptor beta chains given below trace back to one sample, sequenced in a study of blood T cell repertoires in COVID-19. Sequencing used immunoSEQ multiplex PCR; TCRdb keeps in-frame clones, though not all of them. The table records roughly 8,700 clones, around 88% of them present only once. Sequences were obtained from peripheral blood. The receptor set was obtained from a human donor with active COVID-19. The donor label of this sample is uncertain.

A few counts support this clone. Germline and junction disagree at one end, which may indicate a read error. The V gene is TRBV10-3, the J gene TRBJ1-2; 7 bases line up with TRBD1. Germline V lookup: CDR1 ENHRY, CDR2 SYGVKD. This CDR3 comprises 16 residues. CDR3 nucleotide sequence: TGTGCCATCAGGGAGTTCAACCGGGACAGCGACTATGGCTACACCTTC. Amino acids: CAIREFNRDSDYGYTF.

This clone was seen more than once but under ten times. The rearrangement links TRBV19 to TRBJ2-5, with 7 bases lining up with TRBD2. The germline gives CDR1 LNHDA, CDR2 SQIVND (reference sequence). The CDR3 extends over 13 amino acids. Trimming took 3 bases from V and 5 from J; bases not matched to a gene: 3. The CDR3 spells CASSIYGRETQYF. The CDR3 nucleotides read TGTGCCAGTAGTATCTACGGGAGGGAGACCCAGTACTTC.

This clone occurred a few times. This chain links TRBV10-3 with TRBJ1-3; D may be TRBD1 (5 bases). Germline loops: CDR1 ENHRY, CDR2 SYGVKD. The CDR3 has 16 residues. V lost 0 bases and J 0 bases, leaving 9 bases between the germline ends. CDR3 DNA sequence: TGTGCCATCAGTGAGTCCAACAGGCCCTCTGGAAACACCATATATTTT. Amino acid sequence: CAISESNRPSGNTIYF.

V usage is TRBV21-1 and J usage is TRBJ2-2; the table calls TRBD1, which could not be checked here. TRBV21-1 is a pseudogene locus. This CDR3 has 21 amino acids. The CDR3 spells CASSKVGRGGRQGARTGELFF. CDR3 nucleotide sequence: TGTGCCAGCAGCAAAGTGGGGCGGGGCGGGCGACAGGGGGCGCGCACCGGGGAGCTGTTTTTT.

The genes are TRBV9 and TRBJ2-5, with D possibly being TRBD2 (5 bases). Trimming took off 4 bases at V and 1 base at J, with 8 bases between the two ends. This CDR3 spans 13 amino acids. Per germline, CDR1 SGDLS and CDR2 YYNGEE. The CDR3 here is CASSPGTQETQYF. In DNA form, the CDR3 reads TGTGCCAGCAGCCCGGGAACCCAAGAGACCCAGTACTTC.

This clone has just one count. The V and J genes are TRBV2 and TRBJ1-5; TRBD1 is a possible D gene (6 bases). CDR3 length: 13 amino acids. The germline CDR1 and CDR2 sequences are SNHLY and FYNNEI. Between the trimmed V and J ends, which lost 7 bases and 2 bases, there was a span of 9 bases. The CDR3 region has the DNA TGTGCCAGCATGAGGACAGGCAATCAGCCCCAGCATTTT. This sequence encodes CASMRTGNQPQHF.

The chain employs TRBV5-8 and TRBJ2-1, with 9 bases lining up with TRBD1. This CDR3 has 15 amino acids. With V trimmed by 1 base and J by 7 bases, 6 bases remained unmatched. Germline V CDR1 and CDR2: SGHTS, YDEGEE. CDR3 sequence (DNA): TGTGCCAGCAGCTTGAGGGACAGGGTTAATAATGAGCAGTTCTTC. This codes for CASSLRDRVNNEQFF.

V usage is TRBV6-6 and J usage is TRBJ1-3; 8 bases are shared with TRBD1. Germline V gene data show CDR1 as MNHNY and CDR2 as SVGAGI (reference sequence). The V gene end was trimmed by 5 bases and the J gene end by 4 bases; junction bases not matched to a gene: 4. The CDR3 consists of 14 residues. The CDR3: CASSKTGVGNTIYF. The CDR3, as DNA: TGTGCCAGCAGTAAGACAGGGGTGGGAAACACCATATATTTT.

This chain uses TRBV5-1 with TRBJ2-5, with 10 bases lining up with TRBD2. CDR1 SGHRS and CDR2 YFSETQ come from the germline V gene. Trimming took 4 bases from V and 6 from J; bases not matched to a gene: 12. This CDR3 region has 16 residues. CDR3 region: CASSPGVAGGGKTQYF. The CDR3 DNA reads as TGCGCCAGCAGCCCGGGTGTAGCGGGAGGCGGAAAGACCCAGTACTTC.

The chain combines TRBV5-1 with TRBJ2-7; 8 nucleotides line up with TRBD2. The V gene end was trimmed by 0 bases and the J gene end by 0 bases; junction bases not matched to a gene: 11. The germline V gene has CDR1 SGHRS and CDR2 YFSETQ. CDR3 length: 18 residues. This chain's CDR3 is CASSLVGGRLSSSYEQYV. The CDR3 DNA reads TGCGCCAGCAGCTTGGTTGGCGGGAGGCTATCGAGCTCCTACGAGCAGTACGTC.

The chain combines TRBV5-6 with TRBJ1-4, with D unclear. Between the trimmed V and J ends, which lost 4 bases and 0 bases, there was a span of 22 bases. The V gene's germline CDR1 is SGHDT and CDR2 YYEEEE. This CDR3 is 19 amino acids long. CDR3 sequence (DNA): TGTGCCAGCAGCGATTGGATATGGGCAGCCAGAGCAACTAATGAAAAACTGTTTTTT. Encoded protein: CASSDWIWAARATNEKLFF.

This clone appeared a few times. This chain uses TRBV3-1 (or the pseudogene TRBV3-2) with TRBJ1-5; the D gene is possibly TRBD1 (5 bases). The CDR3 has 14 residues. The germline CDR1 and CDR2 sequences are LGHDT and YNNKEL (reference sequence). The V and J ends lost 4 bases and 6 bases respectively, with 13 bases between them. The CDR3 DNA follows: TGTGCCAGCAGCCGGCAGGGCGGTACTCAGCCCCAGCATTTT. Its translation: CASSRQGGTQPQHF.

The genes are TRBV25-1 and TRBJ2-3; 8 bases match TRBD2. Germline lookup yields CDR1 MGHDK and CDR2 SYGVNS. With 6 bases clipped from V and 0 bases from J, the junction kept 2 bases outside the gene matches. The CDR3 length is 14 residues. The CDR3: CASRASGSTDTQYF. The CDR3 DNA is TGTGCCAGCAGGGCTAGCGGGAGCACAGATACGCAGTATTTT. Using reference TRBV25-1 and TRBJ2-3 for the parts outside the CDR3, the full variable domain is EADIYQTPRYLVIGTGKKITLECSQTMGHDKMYWYQQDPGMELHLIHYSYGVNSTEKGDLSSESTVSRIRTEHFPLTLESARPSHTSQYLCASRASGSTDTQYFGPGTRLTVL.

J is TRBJ2-3 and V is TRBV28, with 8 bases aligning to TRBD2. V lost 7 bases to trimming and J lost 0 bases; unmatched junction nucleotides: 15. Germline CDR1 reads MDHEN; CDR2 reads SYDVKM. The CDR3 spans 18 residues. CDR3 in amino acids: CASTNSPGGEHSTDTQYF. DNA of the CDR3: TGTGCCAGCACTAACTCCCCGGGGGGGGAACACAGCACAGATACGCAGTATTTT.

This clone was counted between two and nine times. This chain connects TRBV9 to TRBJ1-2; 7 positions match TRBD1. The CDR3 spans 15 residues. The trim removed 3 bases at V and 4 bases at J, leaving 9 bases unmatched. Germline CDR1 and CDR2: SGDLS and YYNGEE. CDR3 nucleotides: TGTGCCAGCAGCGAACCACAGGGGCCCGGCTATGGCTACACCTTC. Residues: CASSEPQGPGYGYTF.

V is TRBV18 and J is TRBJ1-3; 7 nucleotides agree with TRBD1. Unmatched junction bases numbered 6, after V lost 6 bases and J lost 4 bases. Germline loops: CDR1 KGHSH, CDR2 LQKENI. The CDR3 has 14 amino acids. CDR3 coding DNA: TGTGCCAGCTCTCCAGACAGGGTAGGAAACACCATATATTTT. It translates to CASSPDRVGNTIYF.

This clone was seen once. The V and J genes are TRBV4-3 and TRBJ2-1, with 9 bases fitting TRBD2. Per germline, CDR1 LGHNA and CDR2 YSLEER. With V trimmed by 3 bases and J by 7 bases, 7 bases remained unmatched. The CDR3 extends over 15 amino acids. The CDR3 region is CASSQLSGSSNEQFF. CDR3 coding DNA: TGCGCCAGCAGCCAGCTTAGCGGGAGTAGTAATGAGCAGTTCTTC.

The rearrangement uses TRBV7-9 and TRBJ1-1; unclear D gene. The CDR3 length is 15 residues. Between the trimmed V and J ends, which lost 6 bases and 4 bases, there was a span of 18 bases. Germline V lookup: CDR1 SEHNR, CDR2 FQNEAQ (reference sequence). This CDR3 is CASRSKGGSGTEAFF. CDR3 coding DNA: TGTGCCAGCAGGTCAAAAGGTGGCAGCGGCACTGAAGCTTTCTTT.

This rearrangement joins TRBV4-2 to TRBJ2-7, with D possibly matching TRBD1 (5 bases). Germline V gives CDR1 LGHNA, CDR2 YNFKEQ. This CDR3 region has 14 residues. The ends were cut back, 4 bases at V and 2 bases at J, with 12 bases in the middle. The CDR3 nucleotides are TGTGCCAGCAGCCCCCTCCAGGGCGCCTACGAGCAGTACGTC. Translating gives CASSPLQGAYEQYV.

This chain uses TRBV5-5 with TRBJ2-6, with D maybe TRBD2 (5 bases). CDR1 is SGHKS and CDR2 is YYEKEE in the germline V gene (reference sequence). This CDR3 is 13 amino acids long. The CDR3 region is CGGSSSGANVLTF. The CDR3 DNA follows: TGTGGAGGGTCCAGCTCTGGGGCCAACGTCCTGACTTTC.

The chain is built from TRBV19 and TRBJ2-2; D is unclear. The CDR3 has 14 amino acids. Germline V gives CDR1 LNHDA, CDR2 SQIVND (reference sequence). V was shortened by 0 bases and J by 7 bases, with 9 bases between the two germline ends. CDR3 DNA sequence: TGTGCCAGTAGTATAGAGCCGGTAAACGGGGAGCTGTTTTTT. Amino acid sequence: CASSIEPVNGELFF.

The DNA for the CDR3 is TGTGCCAGCAGCATAAGACAGGGGTTTATGAACACTGAAGCTTTCTTT. This sequence encodes CASSIRQGFMNTEAFF. The V and J genes are TRBV7-9 and TRBJ1-1; 8 bases line up with TRBD1. With 5 bases clipped from V and 0 bases from J, the junction kept 8 bases outside the gene matches. Germline assignment: CDR1 SEHNR and CDR2 FQNEAQ (reference sequence). CDR3 length: 16 residues.

This chain connects TRBV5-1 to TRBJ2-1, with a possible D match to TRBD2 (7 bases). The germline V gene has CDR1 SGHRS and CDR2 YFSETQ. The CDR3 length is 17 residues. Trimming left V 1 base short and J 7 bases short, with 21 bases between. The CDR3, as DNA: TGCGCCAGCAGCTTGAAATGGCGGGGGCCCCGGGAAAATGAGCAGTTCTTC. Protein product: CASSLKWRGPRENEQFF.